This T cell receptor beta chain was recovered during a study of blood T cell repertoires in COVID-19. The protocol was immunoSEQ multiplex PCR, while the TCRdb copy is restricted to in-frame clones and leaves out a portion. This sample carries about 100,000 clones, about 82% of them seen once, and the ten largest clones take 13%. The CDR3 runs 12 residues. CDR1 and CDR2 (germline): LGHDT, YNNKEL (reference sequence). Between the trimmed V and J ends, which lost 7 bases and 8 bases, there was a span of 14 bases. V usage is TRBV3-1 (or the pseudogene TRBV3-2) and J usage is TRBJ1-1; no clear D. The TCR was taken from a woman aged 55-70 years in a cohort sampled during active or convalescent COVID-19. Specimen: peripheral blood. The CDR3 DNA is TGTGCCAGCACAAATGTACCTGGCGAAGCTTTCTTT. It yields the protein CASTNVPGEAFF.